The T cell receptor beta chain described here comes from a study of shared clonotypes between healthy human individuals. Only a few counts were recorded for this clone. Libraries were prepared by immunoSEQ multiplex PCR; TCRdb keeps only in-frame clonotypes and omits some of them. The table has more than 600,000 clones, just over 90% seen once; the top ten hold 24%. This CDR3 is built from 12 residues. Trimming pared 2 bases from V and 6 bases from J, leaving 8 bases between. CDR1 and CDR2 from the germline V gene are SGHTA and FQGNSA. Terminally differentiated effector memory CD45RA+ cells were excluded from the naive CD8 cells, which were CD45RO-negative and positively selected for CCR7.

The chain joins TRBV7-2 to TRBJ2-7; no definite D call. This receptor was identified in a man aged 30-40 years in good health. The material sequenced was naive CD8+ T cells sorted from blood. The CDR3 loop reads CASSLLGSEQYF. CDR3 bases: TGTGCCAGCAGCTTACTGGGATCCGAGCAGTACTTC. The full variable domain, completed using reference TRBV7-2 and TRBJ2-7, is GAGVSQSPSNKVTEKGKDVELRCDPISGHTALYWYRQSLGQGLEFLIYFQGNSAPDKSGLPSDRFSAERTGGSVSTLTIQRTQQEDSAVYLCASSLLGSEQYFGPGTRLTVT.